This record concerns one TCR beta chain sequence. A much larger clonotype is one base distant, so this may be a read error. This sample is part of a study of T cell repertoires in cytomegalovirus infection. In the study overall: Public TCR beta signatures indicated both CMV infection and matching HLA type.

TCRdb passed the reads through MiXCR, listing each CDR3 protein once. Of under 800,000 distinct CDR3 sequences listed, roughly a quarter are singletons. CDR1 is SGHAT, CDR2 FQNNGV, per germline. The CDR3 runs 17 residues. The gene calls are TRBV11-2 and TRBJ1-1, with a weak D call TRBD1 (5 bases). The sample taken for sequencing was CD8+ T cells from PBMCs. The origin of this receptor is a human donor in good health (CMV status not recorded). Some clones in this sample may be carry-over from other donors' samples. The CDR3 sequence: CASSLWGREGTRTDAFF. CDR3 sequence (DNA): TGTGCCAGCAGCTTATGGGGCAGGGAAGGGACTAGGACTGATGCTTTCTTT.